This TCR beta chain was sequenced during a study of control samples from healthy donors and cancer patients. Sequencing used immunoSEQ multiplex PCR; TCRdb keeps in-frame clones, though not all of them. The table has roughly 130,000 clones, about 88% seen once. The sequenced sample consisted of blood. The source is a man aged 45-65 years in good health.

The CDR3 loop reads CASNGLSYEQYF. CDR3 sequence (DNA): TGTGCCAGCAATGGGCTCTCCTACGAGCAGTACTTC. The chain recombines TRBV28 with TRBJ2-7, with D hard to call. The ends were cut back, 7 bases at V and 0 bases at J, with 7 bases in the middle. Germline CDR1 MDHEN, CDR2 SYDVKM. The CDR3 spans 12 residues.